This T cell receptor beta chain was sequenced in a study of shared clonotypes between healthy human individuals. Each subset's genomic DNA was shared equally among a number of immunoSEQ plates. Original analysis: ImmunoSEQ supplied junction-only sequences lacking quality scores, so filtering was different. Method: immunoSEQ multiplex PCR; TCRdb's copy keeps in-frame clones and lacks some. V and J calls and clone size are copied from that table; D and trimming were computed from the DNA. The repertoire has millions of clones, about 95% of them found once; the top ten carry approximately 0.13%. V dropped 4 bases and J dropped 7 bases, with 20 bases sitting between them. The germline V gene encodes CDR1 GTSNPN and CDR2 SVGIG (reference sequence). This CDR3 comprises 16 residues. The study enrolled healthy HIV-negative adults without recent acute infections or vaccinations as donors.

The TCR sequence derives from a man in his late teens or twenties in good health. V usage is TRBV30 and J usage is TRBJ1-6; D is possibly TRBD1 (6 bases). Material: naive CD4+ T cells sorted from blood. Documented subset: CD45RA+ positively selected. CDR3 nucleotides: TGTGCCTGGAACATGGGATTGGGGGGGCAAAATTCACCCCTCCACTTT. It encodes CAWNMGLGGQNSPLHF.